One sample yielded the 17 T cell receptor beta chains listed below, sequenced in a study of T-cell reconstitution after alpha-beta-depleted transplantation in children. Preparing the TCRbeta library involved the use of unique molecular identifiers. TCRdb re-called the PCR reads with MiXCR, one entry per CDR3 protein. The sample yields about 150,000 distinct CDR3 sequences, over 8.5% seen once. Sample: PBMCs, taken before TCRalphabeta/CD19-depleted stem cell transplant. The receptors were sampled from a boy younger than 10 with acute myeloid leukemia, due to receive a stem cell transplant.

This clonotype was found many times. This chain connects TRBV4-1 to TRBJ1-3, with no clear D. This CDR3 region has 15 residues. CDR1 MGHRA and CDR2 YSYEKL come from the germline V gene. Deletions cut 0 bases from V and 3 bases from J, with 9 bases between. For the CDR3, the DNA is TGCGCCAGCAGCCAAGATACTGGGATTGGAAACACCATATATTTT. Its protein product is CASSQDTGIGNTIYF.

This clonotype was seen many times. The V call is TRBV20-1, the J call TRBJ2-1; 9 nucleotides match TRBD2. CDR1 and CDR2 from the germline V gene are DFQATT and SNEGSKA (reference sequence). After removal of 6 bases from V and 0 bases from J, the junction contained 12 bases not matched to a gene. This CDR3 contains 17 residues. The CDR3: CSARRGLAGSSYNEQFF. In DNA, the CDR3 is TGCAGTGCGCGCCGGGGGCTAGCGGGAAGCTCCTACAATGAGCAGTTCTTC.

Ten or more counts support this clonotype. CDR3 sequence: CASSAPTDQDTEAFF. Here the CDR3 DNA reads TGCGCCAGCAGCGCTCCGACAGATCAGGACACTGAAGCTTTCTTT. The V call is TRBV5-1, the J call TRBJ1-1; weak D call: TRBD1 (5 bases). The CDR3 loop spans 15 amino acids. Trimming stripped 4 bases from V and 3 bases from J, with 16 bases between. Germline lookup yields CDR1 SGHRS and CDR2 YFSETQ.

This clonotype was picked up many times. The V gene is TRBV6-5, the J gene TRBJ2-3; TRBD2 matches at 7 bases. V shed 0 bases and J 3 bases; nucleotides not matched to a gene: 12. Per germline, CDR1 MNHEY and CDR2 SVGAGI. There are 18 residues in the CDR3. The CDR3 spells CASSYSIGGSIITDTQYF. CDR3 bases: TGTGCCAGCAGTTACTCGATAGGCGGGAGTATAATTACAGATACGCAGTATTTT.

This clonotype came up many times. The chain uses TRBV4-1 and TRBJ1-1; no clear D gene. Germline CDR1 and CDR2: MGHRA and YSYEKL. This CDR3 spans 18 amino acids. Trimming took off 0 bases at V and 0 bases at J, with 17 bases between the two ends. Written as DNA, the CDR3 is TGCGCCAGCAGCCAAGAGTCGATTGGTGGGATTATGAACACTGAAGCTTTCTTT. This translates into CASSQESIGGIMNTEAFF.

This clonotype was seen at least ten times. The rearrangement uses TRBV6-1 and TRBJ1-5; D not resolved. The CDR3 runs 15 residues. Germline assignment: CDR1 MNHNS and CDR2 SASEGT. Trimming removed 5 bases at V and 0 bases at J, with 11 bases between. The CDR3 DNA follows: TGTGCCAGCAGTCAGAACCGATATAGCAATCAGCCCCAGCATTTT. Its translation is CASSQNRYSNQPQHF.

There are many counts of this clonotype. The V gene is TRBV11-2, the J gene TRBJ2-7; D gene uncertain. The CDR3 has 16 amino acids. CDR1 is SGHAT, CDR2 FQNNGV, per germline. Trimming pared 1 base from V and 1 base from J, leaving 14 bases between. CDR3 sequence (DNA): TGTGCCAGCAGCTTAGGGCCTTTTCTCTCTTCCTACGAGCAGTACGTC. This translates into CASSLGPFLSSYEQYV.

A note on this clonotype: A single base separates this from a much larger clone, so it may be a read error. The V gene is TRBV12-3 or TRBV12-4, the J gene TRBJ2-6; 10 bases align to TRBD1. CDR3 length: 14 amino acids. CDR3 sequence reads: CASRQGAGASVLTF. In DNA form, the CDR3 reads TGTGCCAGTAGACAGGGGGCTGGGGCCAGCGTCCTGACTTTC.

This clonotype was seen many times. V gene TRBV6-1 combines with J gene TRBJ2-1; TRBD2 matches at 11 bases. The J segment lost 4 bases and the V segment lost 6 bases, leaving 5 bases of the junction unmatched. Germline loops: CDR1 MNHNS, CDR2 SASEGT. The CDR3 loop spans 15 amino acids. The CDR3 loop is CASRTSGTRYNEQFF. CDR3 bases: TGTGCCAGCAGGACTAGCGGGACAAGATACAATGAGCAGTTCTTC.

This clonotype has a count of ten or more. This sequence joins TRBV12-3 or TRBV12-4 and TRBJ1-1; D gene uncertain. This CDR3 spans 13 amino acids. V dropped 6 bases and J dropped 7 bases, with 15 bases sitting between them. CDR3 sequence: CASRSTDRFEAFF. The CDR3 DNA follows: TGTGCCAGCAGGTCAACGGACCGGTTTGAAGCTTTCTTT.

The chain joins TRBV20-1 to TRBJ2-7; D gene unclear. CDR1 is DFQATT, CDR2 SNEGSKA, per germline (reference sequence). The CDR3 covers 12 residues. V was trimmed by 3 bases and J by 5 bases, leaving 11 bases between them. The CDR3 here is CSASLKWDEQYF. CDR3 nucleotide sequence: TGCAGTGCTAGCCTCAAATGGGACGAGCAGTACTTC.

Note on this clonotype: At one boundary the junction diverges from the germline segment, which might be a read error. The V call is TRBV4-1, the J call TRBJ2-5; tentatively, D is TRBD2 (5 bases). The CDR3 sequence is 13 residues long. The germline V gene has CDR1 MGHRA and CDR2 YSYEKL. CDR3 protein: CASGPGPAGTQYF. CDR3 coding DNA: TGTGCCAGCGGCCCCGGGCCCGCCGGGACCCAGTACTTC.

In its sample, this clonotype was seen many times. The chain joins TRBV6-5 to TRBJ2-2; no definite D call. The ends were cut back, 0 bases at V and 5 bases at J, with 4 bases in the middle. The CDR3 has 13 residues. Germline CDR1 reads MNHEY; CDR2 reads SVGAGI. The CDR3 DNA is TGTGCCAGCAGTTACTCTGGGACCGGGGAGCTGTTTTTT. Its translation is CASSYSGTGELFF.

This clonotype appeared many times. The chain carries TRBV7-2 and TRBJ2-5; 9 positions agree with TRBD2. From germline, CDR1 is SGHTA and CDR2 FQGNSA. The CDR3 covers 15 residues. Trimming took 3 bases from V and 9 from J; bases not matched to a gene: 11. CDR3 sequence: CASSFTGTSTSSQYF. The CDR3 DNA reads TGTGCCAGCAGCTTTACCGGGACTAGCACGTCGTCCCAGTACTTC.

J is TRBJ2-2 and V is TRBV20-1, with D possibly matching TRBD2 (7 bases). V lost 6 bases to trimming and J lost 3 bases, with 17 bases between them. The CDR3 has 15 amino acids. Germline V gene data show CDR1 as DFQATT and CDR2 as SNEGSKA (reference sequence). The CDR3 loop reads CSAKARGRDTGELFF. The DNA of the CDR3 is TGCAGTGCCAAGGCTAGGGGGAGGGACACCGGGGAGCTGTTTTTT.

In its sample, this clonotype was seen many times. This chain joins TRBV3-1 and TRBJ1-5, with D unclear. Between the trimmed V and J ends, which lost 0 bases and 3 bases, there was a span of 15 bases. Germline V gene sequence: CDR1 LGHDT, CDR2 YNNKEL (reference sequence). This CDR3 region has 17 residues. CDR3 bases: TGTGCCAGCAGCCAAGAAATCCGGGAGAGGGTCAATCAGCCCCAGCATTTT. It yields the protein CASSQEIRERVNQPQHF.

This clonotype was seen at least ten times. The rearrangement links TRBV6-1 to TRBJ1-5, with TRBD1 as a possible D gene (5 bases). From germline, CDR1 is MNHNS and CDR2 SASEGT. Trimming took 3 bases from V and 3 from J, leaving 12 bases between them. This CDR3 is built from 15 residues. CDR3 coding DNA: TGTGCCAGCAGTGATTCGGGGCAGGCCAATCAGCCCCAGCATTTT. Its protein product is CASSDSGQANQPQHF.